This TCR beta chain was identified during a study of graft-versus-host responses after intestinal transplantation. Details on this clone: What it binds is unknown.

The V segment lost 4 bases and the J segment 6 bases; nucleotides outside the gene matches: 2. Germline CDR1 is ENHRY and CDR2 is SYGVKD. The CDR3 length is 13 residues. TCRdb's copy holds only in-frame clones and misses some; the assay was immunoSEQ multiplex PCR. The data show 55,000 to 80,000 clones, approximately 91% seen once. This clonotype originated in a human donor who was the organ donor for an intestinal transplant. Sequenced material: unstimulated CD8+ T cells sorted from spleen or lymph node cells, taken before transplant. V is TRBV10-3 and J is TRBJ2-2; 7 bases fit TRBD2. For the CDR3, the DNA is TGTGCCATCAGTGGCGGGGGAGCCGGGGAGCTGTTTTTT. Protein sequence: CAISGGGAGELFF.